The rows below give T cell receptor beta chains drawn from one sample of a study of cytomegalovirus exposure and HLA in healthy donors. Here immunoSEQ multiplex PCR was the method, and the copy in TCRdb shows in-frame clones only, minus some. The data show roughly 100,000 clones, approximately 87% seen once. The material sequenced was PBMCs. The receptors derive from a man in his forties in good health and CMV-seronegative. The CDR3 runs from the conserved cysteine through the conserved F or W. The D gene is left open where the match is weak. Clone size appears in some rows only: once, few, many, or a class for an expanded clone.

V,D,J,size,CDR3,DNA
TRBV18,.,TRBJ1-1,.,CASSPLGVAPGSRTEAFF,TGTGCCAGCTCTCCGCTGGGTGTAGCCCCTGGGTCGAGAACTGAAGCTTTCTTT
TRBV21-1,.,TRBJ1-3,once,CASSKVPGGSGNTIYF,TGTGCCAGCAGCAAAGTGCCAGGGGGCTCTGGAAACACCATATATTTT
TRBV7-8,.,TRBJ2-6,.,CASSLAFSSGANVLTF,TGTGCCAGCAGCTTAGCGTTCTCCTCTGGGGCCAACGTCCTGACTTTC
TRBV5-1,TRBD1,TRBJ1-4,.,CASSLSYSGQGNEKLFF,TGCGCCAGCAGCTTGAGTTATTCGGGACAGGGGAATGAAAAACTGTTTTTT
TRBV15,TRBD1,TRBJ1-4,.,CATSRDRDEKLFF,TGTGCCACCAGCCGGGACAGGGACGAAAAACTGTTTTTT
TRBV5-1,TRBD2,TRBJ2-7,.,CASSRSGDTYEQYF,TGCGCCAGCAGCAGGAGCGGGGATACCTACGAGCAGTACTTC
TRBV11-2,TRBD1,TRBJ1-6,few,CASSGVDRVSSPLHF,TGTGCCAGCAGCGGGGTGGACAGGGTGAGTTCACCCCTCCACTTT
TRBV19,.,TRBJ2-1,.,CASTVQGEYNEQFF,TGTGCCAGTACAGTACAGGGCGAATACAATGAGCAGTTCTTC
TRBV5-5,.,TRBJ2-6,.,CASRSGVSGANVLTF,TGTGCCAGCAGGTCGGGGGTTTCTGGGGCCAACGTCCTGACTTTC
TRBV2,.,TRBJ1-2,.,CASSGREVGGYTF,TGTGCCAGCAGTGGGCGGGAAGTCGGAGGCTACACCTTC
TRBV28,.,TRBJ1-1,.,CASSLRAPYRGENTEAFF,TGTGCCAGCAGTTTAAGGGCCCCCTATCGGGGGGAGAACACTGAAGCTTTCTTT
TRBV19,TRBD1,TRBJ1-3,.,CASSTHDRGSGNTIYF,TGTGCCAGTAGTACCCACGACAGGGGATCTGGAAACACCATATATTTT
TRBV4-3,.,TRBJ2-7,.,CASSQEIWGWQGSHEQYF,TGCGCCAGCAGCCAAGAGATTTGGGGCTGGCAGGGGTCTCACGAGCAGTACTTC
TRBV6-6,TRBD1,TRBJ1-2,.,CASSPRQGPSGYTF,TGTGCCAGCAGCCCACGACAGGGGCCGAGTGGCTACACCTTC
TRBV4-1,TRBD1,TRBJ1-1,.,CASSQTGTGWGEAFF,TGCGCCAGCAGCCAGACCGGGACAGGGTGGGGTGAAGCTTTCTTT
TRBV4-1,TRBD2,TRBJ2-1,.,CASSLGLAGNEQFF,TGCGCCAGCAGCCTAGGACTAGCTGGAAATGAGCAGTTCTTC
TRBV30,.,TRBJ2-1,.,CAWSAGGISSYNEQFF,TGTGCCTGGAGTGCGGGGGGCATTAGCTCCTACAATGAGCAGTTCTTC
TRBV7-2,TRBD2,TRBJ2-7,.,CASSLVGGSPPYEQYF,TGTGCCAGCAGCTTAGTCGGGGGGTCCCCACCCTACGAGCAGTACTTC